The next 10 T cell receptor beta chains were all read from a single sample in a study of memory CD4+ T cells and cytomegalovirus serostatus. The sort gate was single viable CD3+CD4+CD8-CD45RO+ cells for memory CD4+ T cells. TCRdb's table, derived via immunoSEQ multiplex PCR, lists solely in-frame clones and lacks some. The sample holds 40,000 to 50,000 clones; 76% are singletons and the top ten take 1.5% to 2.5%. The material sequenced was memory CD4+ T cells from blood. These receptor sequences come from an adult in good health and CMV-seronegative.

The chain uses TRBV18 and TRBJ2-7; 9 nucleotides agree with TRBD1. The CDR3 extends over 15 amino acids. V was clipped by 3 bases and J by 2 bases; unmatched bases: 5. Germline loops: CDR1 KGHSH, CDR2 LQKENI. The CDR3 DNA is TGTGCCAGCTCACCCTCTTGGGACAGGGCCTACGAGCAGTACTTC. Its translation: CASSPSWDRAYEQYF.

V and J are TRBV2 and TRBJ1-5, with 11 bases fitting TRBD1. Germline V lookup: CDR1 SNHLY, CDR2 FYNNEI. The CDR3 contains 17 residues. V gave up 6 bases and J gave up 5 bases; unmatched junction bases: 12. The DNA of the CDR3 is TGTGCCAGCAGAAGGACAGGGGGCGCGAGGGAAGATCAGCCCCAGCATTTT. It translates to CASRRTGGAREDQPQHF.

J is TRBJ1-2 and V is TRBV6-1, with D perhaps TRBD1 (5 bases). The germline V and J ends were trimmed by 0 bases and 4 bases, with 15 bases remaining between them. CDR1 and CDR2 from the germline V gene are MNHNS and SASEGT. This CDR3 is 16 amino acids long. Here the CDR3 reads CASSEAGGQGVYGYTF. CDR3 nucleotides: TGTGCCAGCAGTGAAGCGGGTGGGCAGGGAGTCTATGGCTACACCTTC.

This clone was found a few times. The rearrangement links TRBV6-4 to TRBJ2-2, with D tentatively TRBD1 (6 bases). Germline lookup yields CDR1 MRHNA and CDR2 SNTAGT. The CDR3 is made up of 15 amino acids. V was shortened by 2 bases and J by 3 bases, with 10 bases between the two germline ends. The CDR3 DNA sequence: TGTGCCAGCAGTGACCGAGCAGGGGACACCGGGGAGCTGTTTTTT. Translation gives CASSDRAGDTGELFF.

J is TRBJ2-5 and V is TRBV15; D call uncertain. Judging by the DNA end, TRBJ2-7 fits better; the J call may be wrong. The CDR3 totals 15 residues. Germline V lookup: CDR1 LNHNV, CDR2 YYDKDF (reference sequence). CDR3 region: CATSRDYGPSYEQYF. CDR3 DNA: TGTGCCACCAGCAGAGATTATGGACCCAGCTACGAGCAGTACTTC.

The rearrangement joins TRBV10-1 to TRBJ1-4, with 8 positions matching TRBD1. CDR3 length equals 14 residues. Per the germline V gene, CDR1 is WNHNN and CDR2 is SYGVQD (reference sequence). With 5 bases clipped from V and 7 bases from J, the junction kept 6 bases outside the gene matches. DNA for the CDR3: TGCGCCAGCAGTAGACAGGGGTGGAGTGAAAAACTGTTTTTT. As protein: CASSRQGWSEKLFF.

This sequence joins TRBV28 and TRBJ1-6, with D hard to call. The germline V gene has CDR1 MDHEN and CDR2 SYDVKM. CDR3 length equals 15 residues. Trimming removed 8 bases from V and 8 bases from J, with 19 bases in between. The CDR3 sequence is CASGKVAVYDSPLHF. The DNA for the CDR3 is TGTGCCAGCGGAAAAGTGGCAGTTTATGATTCACCCCTCCACTTT.

The rearrangement joins TRBV11-3 to TRBJ2-7; D may be TRBD2 (5 bases). V lost 5 bases to trimming and J lost 2 bases, with 13 bases between them. Germline CDR1 SGHNT, CDR2 YENEEA. The CDR3 loop spans 14 amino acids. The CDR3 sequence is CASSPGLPTYEQYF. In DNA, the CDR3 is TGTGCCAGCAGCCCCGGACTCCCTACCTACGAGCAGTACTTC.

The count of this clone is one. The V call is TRBV10-3, the J call TRBJ2-1; D unresolved. Trimming removed 4 bases at V and 6 bases at J, with 7 bases between. This CDR3 region has 12 residues. Germline values: CDR1 ENHRY, CDR2 SYGVKD. CDR3 residues: CAISGQVNEQFF. Here the CDR3 DNA reads TGTGCCATCAGTGGTCAAGTCAATGAGCAGTTCTTC.

The gene calls are TRBV30 and TRBJ1-6; 12 positions agree with TRBD1. Germline CDR1 is GTSNPN and CDR2 is SVGIG (reference sequence). The CDR3 sequence is 16 residues long. After removal of 3 bases from V and 10 bases from J, the junction contained 10 bases not matched to a gene. CDR3 region: CAWRPWDRGQESPLHF. The CDR3 region has the DNA TGTGCCTGGAGGCCCTGGGACAGGGGGCAGGAATCACCCCTCCACTTT.